These T cell receptor beta chains were read from a single sample in a study of cytomegalovirus exposure and HLA in healthy donors. Profiling relied on immunoSEQ multiplex PCR, and the TCRdb table lists in-frame clones only, not all of them. The sample consists of about 130,000 clones, approximately 80% of them appearing once. Input material: PBMCs. The receptors stem from a middle-aged woman in good health and CMV-seropositive. Each CDR3 is given with its conserved first and last residue. D genes are given only for firm matches. The size entry is marked missing in some rows and otherwise reads once, few, many or a size class.

clone_size	v_call	d_call	j_call	cdr3_aa	cdr3_nt
NA	TRBV5-1	NA	TRBJ2-3	CASSLPRADTQYF	TGCGCCAGCAGCTTACCCCGGGCAGATACGCAGTATTTT
NA	TRBV4-1	TRBD1	TRBJ2-3	CASSQTGTGGADTQYF	TGCGCCAGCAGCCAGACCGGGACAGGGGGGGCAGATACGCAGTATTTT
NA	TRBV28	TRBD2	TRBJ2-1	CASSDSGRAINEQFF	TGTGCCAGCAGTGATAGCGGGAGGGCCATCAATGAGCAGTTCTTC
NA	TRBV6-1	NA	TRBJ2-7	CASSEGAAQGGYEQYF	TGTGCCAGCAGTGAAGGTGCCGCACAGGGAGGGTACGAGCAGTACTTC
NA	TRBV7-8	NA	TRBJ2-1	CASSNGMGASYNEQFF	TGTGCCAGCAGCAACGGCATGGGCGCCTCCTACAATGAGCAGTTCTTC
NA	TRBV28	TRBD1	TRBJ1-1	CASSLHDPDRVEAFF	TGTGCCAGCAGTCTTCATGACCCCGACAGGGTCGAAGCTTTCTTT
few	TRBV7-2	TRBD2	TRBJ2-7	CASSLGTSGLSYEQYF	TGTGCCAGCAGCTTGGGGACTAGCGGGCTCTCCTACGAGCAGTACTTC
NA	TRBV4-1	NA	TRBJ1-6	CASSLQTSPLHF	TGCGCCAGCAGCCTACAGACTTCACCCCTCCACTTT
NA	TRBV6-1	NA	TRBJ2-3	CATSGGTDTQYF	TGTGCCACCTCTGGGGGGACAGATACGCAGTATTTT
NA	TRBV11-2	TRBD1	TRBJ1-2	CASRRQGGGYTF	TGTGCCAGCAGGAGACAGGGAGGTGGCTACACCTTC
NA	TRBV2	TRBD2	TRBJ2-5	CAVTLAGQQETQYF	TGTGCCGTCACTTTAGCGGGCCAACAAGAGACCCAGTACTTC
NA	TRBV2	TRBD1	TRBJ2-2	CASKGQVNTGELFF	TGTGCCAGCAAGGGACAGGTCAACACCGGGGAGCTGTTTTTT
NA	TRBV7-6	TRBD1	TRBJ2-5	CASSNTGVRETQYF	TGTGCCAGCAGCAATACAGGGGTCCGGGAGACCCAGTACTTC
NA	TRBV6-5	NA	TRBJ1-2	CASSYSAGSNYGYTF	TGTGCCAGCAGTTACTCGGCAGGCTCTAACTATGGCTACACCTTC
NA	TRBV14	NA	TRBJ2-1	CASSQVGGAPYNEQFF	TGTGCCAGCAGCCAAGTGGGGGGGGCGCCCTACAATGAGCAGTTCTTC
NA	TRBV6-5	NA	TRBJ2-7	CASGREGMAYEQYF	TGTGCCAGCGGGCGTGAGGGCATGGCCTACGAGCAGTACTTC
few	TRBV6-1	TRBD1	TRBJ1-2	CASREYGTGGRGYTF	TGTGCCAGCAGGGAATACGGGACAGGGGGCAGAGGCTACACCTTC
NA	TRBV4-1	TRBD1	TRBJ1-2	CASSHPRGQANYGYTF	TGCGCCAGCAGCCACCCCCGTGGACAGGCTAACTATGGCTACACCTTC
NA	TRBV7-9	NA	TRBJ2-5	CASSLPGDQETQYF	TGTGCCAGCAGCCTCCCAGGGGACCAAGAGACCCAGTACTTC
NA	TRBV7-9	TRBD1	TRBJ2-4	CSSSLGQGNQYF	TGTTCCAGCAGCTTGGGACAGGGGAATCAGTACTTC
NA	TRBV19	NA	TRBJ1-2	CASSMRDNYGYTF	TGTGCCAGTAGTATGAGGGATAACTATGGCTACACCTTC
NA	TRBV6-5	NA	TRBJ2-5	CASSQGQETQYF	TGTGCCAGCAGCCAGGGGCAAGAGACCCAGTACTTC
NA	TRBV28	NA	TRBJ2-7	CASRGAGLYYEQYF	TGTGCCAGCAGGGGAGCAGGACTTTACTACGAGCAGTACTTC
NA	TRBV27	TRBD1	TRBJ2-7	CASSLEQGADYEQYF	TGTGCCAGCAGTTTAGAACAGGGGGCGGACTACGAGCAGTACTTC
NA	TRBV7-8	NA	TRBJ2-2	CASSIRQVTGELFF	TGTGCCAGCAGCATCCGACAGGTCACCGGGGAGCTGTTTTTT
NA	TRBV6-5	NA	TRBJ1-1	CASVLNTEAFF	TGTGCCAGCGTCCTAAACACTGAAGCTTTCTTT
once	TRBV5-5	TRBD2	TRBJ2-3	CASIPRLAVRDTQYF	TGTGCCAGCATCCCGAGACTAGCTGTCAGAGATACGCAGTATTTT
NA	TRBV4-2	NA	TRBJ2-7	CASSQEARGIGEQYF	TGTGCCAGCAGCCAAGAGGCCCGCGGGATTGGCGAGCAGTACTTC
NA	TRBV11-3	NA	TRBJ1-1	CASSRRQDTEAFF	TGTGCCAGCAGCCGAAGACAGGATACTGAAGCTTTCTTT
NA	TRBV30	TRBD2	TRBJ2-3	CAGRTSGTDTQYF	TGTGCCGGAAGGACTAGCGGCACAGATACGCAGTATTTT
NA	TRBV28	NA	TRBJ2-5	CASSPSGSGGYQETQYF	TGTGCCAGCAGTCCCTCTGGGTCAGGGGGGTACCAAGAGACCCAGTACTTC